The 27 T cell receptor beta chains below were found in one sample sequenced in a study of T cells in localized non-small cell lung cancer. Repertoires were generated with immunoSEQ multiplex PCR, while TCRdb's copy carries only in-frame clones and drops some. The sample gives about 52,000 clones, around nine tenths of which show up once; less than 20% is in the top ten. The source material was PBMCs, sampled before any cancer treatment. Receptor source: a female donor with stage II lung adenocarcinoma.

This chain uses TRBV11-2 with TRBJ1-2, with 7 bases fitting TRBD1. Germline V gene sequence: CDR1 SGHAT, CDR2 FQNNGV. With 5 bases clipped from V and 2 bases from J, the junction kept 17 bases outside the gene matches. The CDR3 covers 18 residues. The CDR3 loop reads CASSPPPTGTALNYGYTF. DNA for the CDR3: TGTGCCAGCAGCCCTCCCCCGACAGGGACCGCCTTAAACTATGGCTACACCTTC.

The V and J genes are TRBV7-2 and TRBJ1-6; weak D call: TRBD1 (6 bases). CDR3 size: 16 residues. The germline gives CDR1 SGHTA, CDR2 FQGNSA. V dropped 1 base and J dropped 7 bases, with 14 bases sitting between them. CDR3 bases: TGTGCCAGCAGCTTAGTCGCAGGGGTGTGGAATTCACCCCTCCACTTT. Amino acid sequence: CASSLVAGVWNSPLHF.

This clone came up once. This chain joins TRBV7-9 and TRBJ1-6; D not resolved. Trimming took 8 bases from V and 7 from J, leaving 15 bases between them. CDR3 length equals 14 residues. Germline CDR1 SEHNR, CDR2 FQNEAQ (reference sequence). The CDR3 spells CASSIEQYNSPLHF. The CDR3 coding sequence is TGTGCCAGCTCGATTGAGCAGTACAATTCACCCCTCCACTTT.

This chain joins TRBV20-1 and TRBJ2-3; D gene ambiguous. CDR3 length equals 11 residues. Between the trimmed V and J ends, which lost 6 bases and 6 bases, there was a span of 10 bases. Germline CDR1 reads DFQATT; CDR2 reads SNEGSKA (reference sequence). The DNA for the CDR3 is TGCAGTGCCATCCTAGGGGATACGCAGTATTTT. Protein sequence: CSAILGDTQYF.

J is TRBJ1-1 and V is TRBV6-1; D unresolved. V was trimmed by 1 base and J by 1 base, leaving 7 bases between them. The CDR3 loop spans 14 amino acids. CDR1 and CDR2 from the germline V gene are MNHNS and SASEGT. CDR3 nucleotides: TGTGCCAGCAGTGAAGGAATGGAGAACACTGAAGCTTTCTTT. Protein sequence: CASSEGMENTEAFF.

V usage is TRBV29-1 and J usage is TRBJ1-2; no clear D gene. Trimming removed 0 bases at V and 2 bases at J, with 13 bases between. There are 15 residues in the CDR3. The germline gives CDR1 SQVTM, CDR2 ANQGSEA. The CDR3 DNA follows: TGCAGCGTTGAAGATGTCCGTATCAGGAACTATGGCTACACCTTC. Its translation: CSVEDVRIRNYGYTF.

The rearrangement joins TRBV5-4 to TRBJ2-6, with no clear D. The V gene lost 0 bases and the J gene lost 4 bases, with 8 bases spanning the gap. The CDR3 extends over 15 amino acids. The germline gives CDR1 SGHNT, CDR2 YYREEE (reference sequence). CDR3 bases: TGTGCCAGCAGCTTGGCATCGATCGGGGCCAACGTCCTGACTTTC. This gives the protein CASSLASIGANVLTF.

The CDR3 DNA reads TGTGCCAGCTCACCAGTGGGCAGTCTCATGGGGAGTAATGAAAAACTGTTTTTT. Translating gives CASSPVGSLMGSNEKLFF. V gene TRBV18 combines with J gene TRBJ1-4; D is uncertain. Per germline, CDR1 KGHSH and CDR2 LQKENI. The CDR3 consists of 18 residues. V lost 2 bases, J lost 4 bases, and 20 bases lay in between.

The V and J genes are TRBV18 and TRBJ1-1; TRBD1 matches 7 bases. V was clipped by 4 bases and J by 3 bases; unmatched bases: 2. CDR1 and CDR2 (germline): KGHSH, LQKENI. This CDR3 has 13 amino acids. The CDR3 here is CASSQDRDTEAFF. The CDR3 region has the DNA TGTGCCAGCTCACAAGACAGGGACACTGAAGCTTTCTTT. Looking up the rest from reference TRBV18 and TRBJ1-1 gives the full variable domain: NAGVMQNPRHLVRRRGQEARLRCSPMKGHSHVYWYRQLPEEGLKFMVYLQKENIIDESGMPKERFSAEFPKEGPSILRIQQVVRGDSAAYFCASSQDRDTEAFFGQGTRLTVV.

This chain links TRBV5-6 with TRBJ1-1; weak D call: TRBD1 (6 bases). The CDR3 length is 14 residues. Trimming cost V 4 bases and J 3 bases, with 13 bases left between them. Germline V gene lookup returns CDR1 SGHDT and CDR2 YYEEEE. DNA for the CDR3: TGTGCCAGCAGCCCGACTTACAGGGACACTGAAGCTTTCTTT. Its protein is CASSPTYRDTEAFF.

This clone came up once. One junction end disagrees with the germline gene, perhaps due to a read error. V usage is TRBV18 and J usage is TRBJ1-4; no clear D gene. Germline V gives CDR1 KGHSH, CDR2 LQKENI. CDR3 size: 13 residues. CDR3 region: CASSPLLNEKLFF. In DNA form, the CDR3 reads TGTGCCAGCTCGCCACTACTTAATGAAAAACTGTTTTTT. The complete variable domain, with remaining parts taken from reference TRBV18 and TRBJ1-4, reads NAGVMQNPRHLVRRRGQEARLRCSPMKGHSHVYWYRQLPEEGLKFMVYLQKENIIDESGMPKERFSAEFPKEGPSILRIQQVVRGDSAAYFCASSPLLNEKLFFGSGTQLSVL.

This chain connects TRBV9 to TRBJ1-1; D is undetermined. V lost 2 bases to trimming and J lost 1 base, with 6 bases between them. The CDR3 contains 13 residues. Germline CDR1 is SGDLS and CDR2 is YYNGEE. The CDR3 sequence: CASSVGKNTEAFF. The CDR3 nucleotides read TGTGCCAGCAGCGTGGGGAAGAACACTGAAGCTTTCTTT.

The CDR3: CASSIPRQGGSGANVLTF. The CDR3 bases are TGTGCCAGTAGTATCCCCCGGCAGGGTGGGTCTGGGGCCAACGTCCTGACTTTC. V gene TRBV19 combines with J gene TRBJ2-6; D is perhaps TRBD1 (5 bases). V lost 3 bases to trimming and J lost 1 base, with 16 bases between them. From germline, CDR1 is LNHDA and CDR2 SQIVND (reference sequence). There are 18 residues in the CDR3.

This rearrangement joins TRBV29-1 to TRBJ1-2, with a tentative D call TRBD1 (6 bases). V was shortened by 6 bases and J by 0 bases, with 11 bases between the two germline ends. This CDR3 comprises 13 residues. Looked up from germline, CDR1 is SQVTM and CDR2 is ANQGSEA. For the CDR3, the DNA is TGCAGCGTCCGAGGACAGACTAACTATGGCTACACCTTC. Its protein product is CSVRGQTNYGYTF.

V usage is TRBV2 and J usage is TRBJ2-2; the match to TRBD2 covers 16 bases. This CDR3 contains 20 residues. Losses at the gene ends were 5 bases for V and 2 bases for J; bases not matched to a gene: 11. From germline, CDR1 is SNHLY and CDR2 FYNNEI. The CDR3 sequence: CASSPTGLAGGRRNTGELFF. For the CDR3, the DNA is TGTGCCAGCAGTCCCACGGGACTAGCGGGGGGGCGCAGAAACACCGGGGAGCTGTTTTTT.

CDR3 DNA: TGCGCCAGCAGCGCAGGACAGGGGACAGATACGCAGTATTTT. Translated: CASSAGQGTDTQYF. The chain links TRBV5-1 to TRBJ2-3, with 9 nucleotides matching TRBD1. This CDR3 region has 14 residues. After removal of 4 bases from V and 3 bases from J, the junction contained 3 bases not matched to a gene. CDR1 is SGHRS and CDR2 is YFSETQ in the germline V gene.

This clone occurred a few times. J is TRBJ1-6 and V is TRBV10-3; D perhaps matches TRBD1 (5 bases). Germline V gene lookup returns CDR1 ENHRY and CDR2 SYGVKD. Trimming removed 3 bases from V and 0 bases from J, with 6 bases in between. The CDR3 totals 15 residues. This chain's CDR3 is CAISEGTSYNSPLHF. CDR3 in DNA: TGTGCCATCAGTGAAGGGACCTCCTATAATTCACCCCTCCACTTT.

The V gene is TRBV7-9, the J gene TRBJ1-2; 7 bases are a match to TRBD1. With V trimmed by 5 bases and J by 2 bases, 5 bases remained unmatched. The CDR3 extends over 14 amino acids. The V gene's germline CDR1 is SEHNR and CDR2 FQNEAQ (reference sequence). CDR3 loop: CASSRQGRNYGYTF. The CDR3 DNA is TGTGCCAGCAGCAGACAGGGACGCAACTATGGCTACACCTTC.

V and J are TRBV18 and TRBJ1-1; the D is unclear. V was clipped by 5 bases and J by 1 base, with 8 bases between them. The CDR3 consists of 13 residues. CDR1 KGHSH and CDR2 LQKENI come from the germline V gene. CDR3 protein: CASSVDGNTEAFF. The DNA for the CDR3 is TGTGCCAGCTCAGTCGACGGGAACACTGAAGCTTTCTTT.

The chain employs TRBV19 and TRBJ1-1, with a tentative D call TRBD1 (5 bases). V lost 6 bases to trimming and J lost 5 bases, with 7 bases between them. CDR1 and CDR2 (germline): LNHDA, SQIVND (reference sequence). CDR3 size: 11 residues. CDR3 sequence reads: CASRGETEAFF. CDR3 in DNA: TGTGCCAGTAGAGGGGAGACTGAAGCTTTCTTT.

V is TRBV5-1 and J is TRBJ1-2, with D perhaps matching TRBD1 (6 bases). CDR1 is SGHRS and CDR2 is YFSETQ in the germline V gene. The germline V and J ends were trimmed by 5 bases and 2 bases, with 13 bases remaining between them. This CDR3 spans 14 amino acids. The DNA for the CDR3 is TGCGCCAGCAGGGCGGGGGCGATAAACTATGGCTACACCTTC. Translating it yields CASRAGAINYGYTF. The variable domain in full, completed from reference TRBV5-1 and TRBJ1-2, reads KAGVTQTPRYLIKTRGQQVTLSCSPISGHRSVSWYQQTPGQGLQFLFEYFSETQRNKGNFPGRFSGRQFSNSRSEMNVSTLELGDSALYLCASRAGAINYGYTFGSGTRLTVV.

This clone was detected only a few times. This chain links TRBV7-9 with TRBJ1-2; no clear D. Deletions cut 11 bases from V and 6 bases from J, with 13 bases between. CDR3 length equals 11 residues. Germline CDR1 is SEHNR and CDR2 is FQNEAQ (reference sequence). CDR3 nucleotide sequence: TGTGCCGCGGCCCTAGGAGATGGCTACACCTTC. This codes for CAAALGDGYTF. The full variable domain, in which reference TRBV7-9 and TRBJ1-2 provide the parts outside the CDR3, is DTGVSQNPRHKITKRGQNVTFRCDPISEHNRLYWYRQTLGQGPEFLTYFQNEAQLEKSRLLSDRFSAERPKGSFSTLEIQRTEQGDSAMYLCAAALGDGYTFGSGTRLTVV.

V and J are TRBV7-9 and TRBJ1-4; D may be TRBD1 (6 bases). The CDR3 is 15 amino acids. Germline V lookup: CDR1 SEHNR, CDR2 FQNEAQ (reference sequence). V shed 6 bases and J shed 2 bases, with 13 bases lying between them. The CDR3 here is CASRPGQTTNEKLFF. The CDR3 nucleotides are TGTGCCAGCAGACCCGGACAGACGACTAATGAAAAACTGTTTTTT.

V gene TRBV15 combines with J gene TRBJ1-3; the D gene is possibly TRBD1 (6 bases). Trimming stripped 1 base from V and 4 bases from J, with 11 bases between. There are 15 residues in the CDR3. Germline V gene data show CDR1 as LNHNV and CDR2 as YYDKDF (reference sequence). CDR3 DNA: TGTGCCACCAGCAGAGCCGGGGGGCCAGGAAACACCATATATTTT. This sequence encodes CATSRAGGPGNTIYF. Supplemented by reference TRBV15 and TRBJ1-3, the full variable domain reads DAMVIQNPRYQVTQFGKPVTLSCSQTLNHNVMYWYQQKSSQAPKLLFHYYDKDFNNEADTPDNFQSRRPNTSFCFLDIRSPGLGDTAMYLCATSRAGGPGNTIYFGEGSWLTVV.

The V and J genes are TRBV27 and TRBJ1-2; D remains ambiguous. There are 15 residues in the CDR3. Germline V gene lookup returns CDR1 MNHEY and CDR2 SMNVEV (reference sequence). V was trimmed by 2 bases and J by 4 bases, leaving 14 bases between them. CDR3 loop: CASSLNSGQIYGYTF. In DNA, the CDR3 is TGTGCCAGCAGTTTAAATAGTGGGCAGATCTATGGCTACACCTTC.

The V call is TRBV27, the J call TRBJ2-7; 11 bases are shared with TRBD1. The CDR3 runs to 16 residues. V lost 6 bases, J lost 5 bases, and 12 bases stayed unmatched. CDR1 MNHEY and CDR2 SMNVEV come from the germline V gene (reference sequence). CDR3 protein: CASRPNSGTGGHEQYF. The CDR3 DNA follows: TGTGCCAGCAGGCCTAACTCCGGGACAGGGGGACACGAGCAGTACTTC.

This clone was picked up one time. The V call is TRBV30, the J call TRBJ1-4, with D tentatively TRBD1 (6 bases). Germline V lookup: CDR1 GTSNPN, CDR2 SVGIG (reference sequence). The CDR3 is 13 residues long. Trimming removed 4 bases from V and 6 bases from J, with 12 bases in between. CDR3 loop: CAWTVQGHEKLFF. CDR3 sequence (DNA): TGTGCCTGGACAGTACAGGGTCATGAAAAACTGTTTTTT. Full variable domain (remainder filled in from reference TRBV30 and TRBJ1-4): SQTIHQWPATLVQPVGSPLSLECTVEGTSNPNLYWYRQAAGRGLQLLFYSVGIGQISSEVPQNLSASRPQDRQFILSSKKLLLSDSGFYLCAWTVQGHEKLFFGSGTQLSVL.